This TCR beta chain was captured in a study of T cell responses to AZD1222 COVID-19 vaccine. Findings of the study overall: AZD1222 recipients seropositive at baseline numbered only six or seven. Spike was spanned by vaccine-associated CD4 TCRs, with dominance at 160-218 and 743-854. Females outnumbered males among donors, who were mostly white British; clonal diversity was possibly underestimated.

As regards this clone: Antigen unknown.

Some clones are missing from TCRdb's copy, which holds only in-frame ones; the method was immunoSEQ multiplex PCR. Found here are over 100,000 clones, approximately 88% of them singletons; the top ten hold roughly 3.5%. This CDR3 is 12 amino acids long. V was clipped by 3 bases and J by 11 bases, with 13 bases between them. From germline, CDR1 is KGHSH and CDR2 LQKENI. This sequence originates from an adult in good health. The V and J genes are TRBV18 and TRBJ1-1; D uncertain. The source was peripheral blood, collected on day 0 of AZD1222 vaccination. The CDR3 DNA follows: TGTGCCAGCTCACCGACGCCCGAGGACGCTTTCTTT. Translation: CASSPTPEDAFF.